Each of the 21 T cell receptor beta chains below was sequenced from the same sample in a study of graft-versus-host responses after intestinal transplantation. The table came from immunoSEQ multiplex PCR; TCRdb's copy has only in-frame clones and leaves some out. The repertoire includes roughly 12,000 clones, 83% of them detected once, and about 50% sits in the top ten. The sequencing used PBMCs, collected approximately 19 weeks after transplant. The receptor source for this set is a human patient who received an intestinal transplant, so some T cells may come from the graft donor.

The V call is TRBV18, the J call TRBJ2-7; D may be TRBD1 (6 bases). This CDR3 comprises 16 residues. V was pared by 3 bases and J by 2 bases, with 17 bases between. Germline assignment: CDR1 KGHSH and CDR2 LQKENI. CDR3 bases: TGTGCCAGCTCACCGCGCCCAGGGGCGTCAGCCTACGAGCAGTACTTC. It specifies CASSPRPGASAYEQYF. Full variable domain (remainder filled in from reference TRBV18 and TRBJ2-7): NAGVMQNPRHLVRRRGQEARLRCSPMKGHSHVYWYRQLPEEGLKFMVYLQKENIIDESGMPKERFSAEFPKEGPSILRIQQVVRGDSAAYFCASSPRPGASAYEQYFGPGTRLTVT.

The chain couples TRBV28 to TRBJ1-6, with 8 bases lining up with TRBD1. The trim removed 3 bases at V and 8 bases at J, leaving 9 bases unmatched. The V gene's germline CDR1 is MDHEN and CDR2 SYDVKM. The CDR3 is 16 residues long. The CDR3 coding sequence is TGTGCCAGCAGTTTCCCCGCCGGACAGGGTGATTCACCCCTCCACTTT. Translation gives CASSFPAGQGDSPLHF.

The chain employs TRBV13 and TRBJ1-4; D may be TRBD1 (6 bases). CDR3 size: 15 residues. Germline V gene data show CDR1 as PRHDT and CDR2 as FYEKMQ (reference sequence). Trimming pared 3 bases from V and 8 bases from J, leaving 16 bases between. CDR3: CASSLWTEGGEKLFF. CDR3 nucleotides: TGTGCCAGCAGCTTGTGGACAGAGGGTGGCGAAAAACTGTTTTTT.

CDR3 bases: TGTGCCAGCAGCTCCCCGATGAAGCCCAGCGATACTGACACCGGGGAGCTGTTTTTT. This encodes CASSSPMKPSDTDTGELFF. V is TRBV7-9 and J is TRBJ2-2; D is undetermined. CDR1 is SEHNR and CDR2 is FQNEAQ in the germline V gene (reference sequence). V shed 4 bases and J shed 3 bases, with 24 bases lying between them. The CDR3 runs 19 residues.

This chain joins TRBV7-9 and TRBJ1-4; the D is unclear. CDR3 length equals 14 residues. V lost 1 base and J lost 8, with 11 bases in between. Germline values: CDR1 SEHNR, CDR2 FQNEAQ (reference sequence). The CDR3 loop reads CASSLVARREKLFF. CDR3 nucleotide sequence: TGTGCCAGCAGCTTAGTAGCCCGGCGGGAAAAACTGTTTTTT.

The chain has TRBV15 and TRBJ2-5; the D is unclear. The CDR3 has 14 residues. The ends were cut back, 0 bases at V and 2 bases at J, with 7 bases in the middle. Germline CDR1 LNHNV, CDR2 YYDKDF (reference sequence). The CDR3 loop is CATSRERAQETQYF. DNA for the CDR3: TGTGCCACCAGCAGAGAAAGGGCGCAAGAGACCCAGTACTTC.

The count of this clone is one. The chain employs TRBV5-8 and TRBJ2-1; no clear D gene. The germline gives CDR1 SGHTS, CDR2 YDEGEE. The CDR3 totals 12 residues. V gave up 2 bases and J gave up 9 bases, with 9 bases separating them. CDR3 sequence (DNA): TGTGCCAGCAGCTTAGTCGGATTTGAGCAGTTCTTC. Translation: CASSLVGFEQFF. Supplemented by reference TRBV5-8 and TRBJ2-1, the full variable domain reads EAGVTQSPTHLIKTRGQQATLRCSPISGHTSVYWYQQALGLGLQFLLWYDEGEERNRGNFPPRFSGRQFPNYSSELNVNALELEDSALYLCASSLVGFEQFFGPGTRLTVL.

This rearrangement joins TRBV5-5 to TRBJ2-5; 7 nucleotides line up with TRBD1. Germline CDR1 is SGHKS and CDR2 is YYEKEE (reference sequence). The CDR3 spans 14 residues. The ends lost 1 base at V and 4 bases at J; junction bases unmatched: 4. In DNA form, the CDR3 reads TGTGCCAGCAGCTTGAAGGGACAGAGAGAGACCCAGTACTTC. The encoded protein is CASSLKGQRETQYF.

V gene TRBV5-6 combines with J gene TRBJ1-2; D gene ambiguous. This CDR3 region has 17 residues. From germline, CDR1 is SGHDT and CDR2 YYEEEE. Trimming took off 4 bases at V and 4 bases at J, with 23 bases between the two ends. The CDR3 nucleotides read TGTGCCAGCAGCAAGGTTTCCTTGCCCCCGCCCTTCTATGGCTACACCTTC. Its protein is CASSKVSLPPPFYGYTF.

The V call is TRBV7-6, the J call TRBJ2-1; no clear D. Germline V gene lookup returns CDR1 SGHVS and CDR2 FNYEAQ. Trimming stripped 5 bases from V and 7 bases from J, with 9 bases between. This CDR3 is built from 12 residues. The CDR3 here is CASSLKENEQFF. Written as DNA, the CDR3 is TGTGCCAGCAGCCTCAAGGAGAATGAGCAGTTCTTC.

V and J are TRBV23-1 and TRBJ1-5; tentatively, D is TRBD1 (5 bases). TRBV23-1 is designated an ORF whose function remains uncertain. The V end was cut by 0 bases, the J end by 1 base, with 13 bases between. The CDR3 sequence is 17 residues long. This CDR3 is CASSQSSGRLSNQPQHF. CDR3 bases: TGCGCCAGCAGTCAATCGTCAGGGAGGCTGAGCAATCAGCCCCAGCATTTT.

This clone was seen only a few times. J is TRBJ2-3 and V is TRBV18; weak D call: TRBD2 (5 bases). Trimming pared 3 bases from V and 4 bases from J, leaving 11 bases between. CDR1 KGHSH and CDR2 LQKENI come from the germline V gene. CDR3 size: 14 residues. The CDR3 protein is CASSPDFSSDTQYF. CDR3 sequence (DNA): TGTGCCAGCTCACCGGACTTCTCGTCAGATACGCAGTATTTT. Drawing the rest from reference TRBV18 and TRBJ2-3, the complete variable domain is NAGVMQNPRHLVRRRGQEARLRCSPMKGHSHVYWYRQLPEEGLKFMVYLQKENIIDESGMPKERFSAEFPKEGPSILRIQQVVRGDSAAYFCASSPDFSSDTQYFGPGTRLTVL.

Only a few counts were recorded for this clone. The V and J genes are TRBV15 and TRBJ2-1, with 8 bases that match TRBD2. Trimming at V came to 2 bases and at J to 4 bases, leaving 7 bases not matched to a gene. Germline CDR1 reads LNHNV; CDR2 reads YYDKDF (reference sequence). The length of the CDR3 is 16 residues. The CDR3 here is CATSRTLAVSYNEQFF. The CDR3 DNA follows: TGTGCCACCAGCAGAACACTAGCGGTATCTTACAATGAGCAGTTCTTC.

CDR3 residues: CASSLGPPGTGVYEQYF. CDR3 DNA: TGTGCCAGCAGCTTAGGGCCCCCCGGGACAGGGGTCTACGAGCAGTACTTC. This sequence joins TRBV7-3 and TRBJ2-7; 10 bases fit TRBD1. The CDR3 loop spans 17 amino acids. The V gene end was trimmed by 2 bases and the J gene end by 3 bases; junction bases not matched to a gene: 10. Germline V CDR1 and CDR2: SGHTA, FQGTGA. Using reference TRBV7-3 and TRBJ2-7 for the parts outside the CDR3, the full variable domain is GAGVSQTPSNKVTEKGKYVELRCDPISGHTALYWYRQSLGQGPEFLIYFQGTGAADDSGLPNDRFFAVRPEGSVSTLKIQRTERGDSAVYLCASSLGPPGTGVYEQYFGPGTRLTVT.

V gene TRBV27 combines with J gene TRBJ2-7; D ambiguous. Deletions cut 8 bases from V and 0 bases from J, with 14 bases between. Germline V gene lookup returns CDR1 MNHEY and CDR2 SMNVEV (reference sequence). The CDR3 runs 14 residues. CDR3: CASCSDISSYEQYF. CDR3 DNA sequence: TGTGCCAGCTGCTCAGATATAAGCTCCTACGAGCAGTACTTC.

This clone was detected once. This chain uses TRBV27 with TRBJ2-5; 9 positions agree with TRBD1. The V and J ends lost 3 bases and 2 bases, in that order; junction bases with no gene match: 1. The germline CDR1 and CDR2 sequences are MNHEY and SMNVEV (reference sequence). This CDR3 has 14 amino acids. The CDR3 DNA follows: TGTGCCAGCAGTTTGACAGGGGGACAAGAGACCCAGTACTTC. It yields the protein CASSLTGGQETQYF.

The CDR3, as DNA: TGTGCCAGCAGCTTAGGATCCTGGGGGCAAACCCAGTACTTC. Amino acid sequence: CASSLGSWGQTQYF. This sequence joins TRBV7-3 and TRBJ2-5, with D perhaps TRBD1 (6 bases). Germline assignment: CDR1 SGHTA and CDR2 FQGTGA. CDR3 length equals 14 residues. Trimming left V 2 bases short and J 8 bases short, with 15 bases between.

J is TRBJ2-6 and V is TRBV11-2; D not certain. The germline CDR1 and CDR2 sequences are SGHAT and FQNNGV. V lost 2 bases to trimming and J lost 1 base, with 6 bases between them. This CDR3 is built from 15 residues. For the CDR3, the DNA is TGTGCCAGCAGCTTACGGCAGTCTGGGGCCAACGTCCTGACTTTC. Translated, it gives CASSLRQSGANVLTF. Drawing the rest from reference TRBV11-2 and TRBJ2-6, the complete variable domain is EAGVAQSPRYKIIEKRQSVAFWCNPISGHATLYWYQQILGQGPKLLIQFQNNGVVDDSQLPKDRFSAERLKGVDSTLKIQPAKLEDSAVYLCASSLRQSGANVLTFGAGSRLTVL.

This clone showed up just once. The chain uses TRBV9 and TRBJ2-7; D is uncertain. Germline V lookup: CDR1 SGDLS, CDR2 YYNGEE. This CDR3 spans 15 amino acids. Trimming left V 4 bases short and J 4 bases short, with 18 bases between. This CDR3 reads CASSPSVKLPYEQYF. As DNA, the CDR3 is TGTGCCAGCAGCCCCTCCGTGAAGCTCCCATACGAGCAGTACTTC.

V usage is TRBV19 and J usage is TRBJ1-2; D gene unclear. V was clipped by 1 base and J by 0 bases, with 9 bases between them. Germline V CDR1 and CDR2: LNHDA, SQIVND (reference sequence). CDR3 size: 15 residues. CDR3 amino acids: CASSIGFRSNYGYTF. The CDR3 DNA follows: TGTGCCAGTAGTATAGGTTTCAGATCTAACTATGGCTACACCTTC.

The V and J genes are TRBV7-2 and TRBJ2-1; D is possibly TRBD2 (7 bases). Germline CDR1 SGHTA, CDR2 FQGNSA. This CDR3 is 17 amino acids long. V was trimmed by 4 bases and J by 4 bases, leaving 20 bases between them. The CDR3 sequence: CASSYSPLGGVYNEQFF. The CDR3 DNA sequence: TGTGCCAGCAGCTACAGTCCCCTAGGGGGGGTATACAATGAGCAGTTCTTC.